The rows below give T cell receptor beta chains drawn from one sample of a study of T-cell memory formation after mild COVID-19. TCRdb reanalysed the 5' RACE reads using MiXCR and keeps one entry per CDR3 protein. The data show 450,000 to 650,000 distinct CDR3 sequences, roughly 20% seen once. Sequencing input: PBMCs or a T cell subset sorted from them (not recorded which). These receptors were obtained from an adult woman who had mild COVID-19 (a few samples of this study predate the infection). Cell type and time point are not known. The CDR3 runs from the conserved cysteine through the conserved F or W.

v_call	j_call	cdr3_aa
TRBV20-1	TRBJ2-7	CSGAGSYEQYF
TRBV12-3/TRBV12-4	TRBJ2-1	CASRPQGGSSYNEQFF
TRBV5-6	TRBJ2-3	CASRFSGTTLTDTQYF
TRBV3-1	TRBJ2-1	CASRGLAEQFF
TRBV4-1	TRBJ1-5	CASSYGPGGAQPQHF
TRBV11-2	TRBJ2-5	CASSLVPTVGETQYF
TRBV9	TRBJ1-1	CASSVAGEGEAFF
TRBV20-1	TRBJ2-7	CSARPQRGAQYEQYF
TRBV10-3	TRBJ2-3	CATQGGPTDTQYF
TRBV12-3/TRBV12-4	TRBJ2-2	CASIDGSPLAGATGELFF
TRBV5-4	TRBJ2-1	CASSLEPLGAGPPDEQFF
TRBV24-1	TRBJ2-1	CATSEPLAETRREQFF
TRBV5-1	TRBJ2-2	CASSLGQGFTGELFF
TRBV12-3/TRBV12-4	TRBJ2-7	CASSPHPASLYEQYF
TRBV3-1	TRBJ2-7	CASSQRGTYEQYF
TRBV6-5	TRBJ1-6	CASSYWGGISQNSPLHF
TRBV7-3	TRBJ2-3	CASSSLGPADTQYF
TRBV13	TRBJ2-1	CASSRGDRDASEQFF
TRBV3-1	TRBJ1-1	CASSQNRQTEAFF
TRBV7-3	TRBJ1-1	CASSLIPPAGPPEAFF
TRBV9	TRBJ1-1	CASYQSNAEAFF
TRBV5-5	TRBJ2-3	CASSLQGFSDTQYF
TRBV7-2	TRBJ1-3	CASSLIPRQGIPNTIYF
TRBV4-1	TRBJ1-2	CASSQDLLGNNYGYTF
TRBV11-2	TRBJ2-4	CASIDRGIQYF
TRBV29-1	TRBJ2-1	CSVAAGGLPNEQFF
TRBV7-9	TRBJ2-7	CASSQQGTATYEQYF
TRBV7-8	TRBJ2-1	CASSSVTRGSDEQFF
TRBV9	TRBJ2-5	CASSPGLAGSYQETQYF
TRBV7-9	TRBJ2-3	CASSFETGGSTDTQYF
TRBV7-9	TRBJ1-1	CASSLPTEAFF
TRBV7-9	TRBJ1-2	CASSYTPSRGYTF
TRBV28	TRBJ1-1	CASSLRARMYTEAFF
TRBV6-6	TRBJ1-1	CASSYPGVLTNTEAFF
TRBV29-1	TRBJ1-2	CSVEGESSSYGYTF
TRBV7-9	TRBJ2-3	CASTHNGLAGGPIIDTQYF
TRBV3-1	TRBJ2-3	CASSHLADTDTQYF
TRBV24-1	TRBJ2-6	CATSVWFVVAGANVLTF
TRBV4-3	TRBJ1-1	CASSQAFEGRGLNTEAFF
TRBV5-1	TRBJ2-1	CASSSEGQGGNEQFF
TRBV19	TRBJ2-1	CASSTSGGQFF
TRBV7-9	TRBJ1-1	CASSPRDPTYTEAFF
TRBV5-1	TRBJ2-5	CASSWNLAGGWETQYF
TRBV7-3	TRBJ2-1	CASGTAGVDEQFF
TRBV9	TRBJ2-3	CASSVRARSSTDTQYF
TRBV11-1	TRBJ1-3	CASSLLVRDSGNTIYF
TRBV3-1	TRBJ2-2	CASSPSLAGVGELFF
TRBV7-2	TRBJ2-1	CASSSQAWNEQFF
TRBV29-1	TRBJ1-1	CSVEDYQGSDTEAFF
TRBV10-3	TRBJ1-6	CAIRAGGYNSPLHF
TRBV6-6	TRBJ1-2	CASSYSRRDRVNGYTF